The T cell receptor beta chain under discussion was sequenced for a study of beta chain bispecific antibodies for T cell cancers (dated by TCRdb to the early 2020s). With regard to the full study: Healthy donor T cells were cocultured with T cell leukemia lines and bispecific antibodies, then TRBV sequencing of surviving cells measured the depletion of each TRBV family. On the cell surface, TRBV12 (TRBV12-3) was expressed by Jurkat cells, whereas TRBV5-5 was expressed by HPB-ALL cells.

Libraries incorporated unique molecular identifier barcodes, which were used to quantify clonotypes. Qiagen AllPrep DNA/RNA Micro kits were used to isolate total RNA, and an Agilent TapeStation was used to check RNA quality. TCR beta libraries were constructed by 5' RACE, in which cDNA synthesis was followed by two PCR steps with TCR beta constant-region gene-specific primers. Sequencing of the TCR beta libraries was done on an Illumina MiSeq platform. In the source study's methods: MIGEC, MiXCR and VDJtools were used to process the reads. Clonotype frequency was calculated as the fraction of unique molecular identifiers assigned to a given clonotype among all unique molecular identifiers in the sample. Any TRBV gene that IMGT lists as a pseudogene or open reading frame, and is therefore nonfunctional, such as TRBV1, TRBV12-1 and TRBV21, was left out. The public reads were quality trimmed at Q25 with fastp and then assembled into clones with MiXCR by TCRdb, keeping productive beta chains. Each record represents a unique CDR3 protein, reported with the most common genes and DNA among its rows. TCRdb assigned the V and J calls; the authors' analysis was not used. This sample has approximately 20,000 distinct CDR3 sequences in its table, and roughly 2.6% of those were observed once. Jointly, the top ten make up roughly 29% of the sample.

What the authors observed across the whole study: Every sequenced sample contained a mix of leukemia cell line cells and normal T cells, and most targeted TRBV signal came from the leukemia cells rather than from the normal T cells. Cross-reactivity of the anti-TRBV5-5 antibody with TRBV5-6 was attributed to high sequence similarity between the two genes.

Per the germline V gene (reference sequence), LNHDA is the CDR1 and SQIVND is the CDR2. The cysteine opens and the phenylalanine closes a CDR3 of 13 amino acids. Only the CDR3 portion is preserved as DNA: 39 bases, with reading frame beginning at the first base. Germline trimming amounts to 5 bases on V and 6 bases on J, with 7 as the count of junction bases outside the gene matches. About this clonotype: Its antigen has not been determined. The sample holds no much larger clone one base away, and base qualities are not on file.

For two to four days, T cells were expanded from blood mononuclear cells using either the anti-CD3 antibody OKT3 or CD3/CD28 Dynabeads. The culture conditions for expanded T cells were RPMI 1640 plus 10% fetal bovine serum, recombinant human IL-2 (about 94 IU/ml) and IL-7 (approximately 5 ng/ml). For cocultures, some 50,000 normal T cells were combined with some 50,000 target cells and bispecific antibody in 100 ul and incubated for roughly 15 hours at 37 degrees C. Every bispecific antibody was made of two single-chain variable fragments expressed in a single-chain diabody format with a His tag. Effector T cells were obtained from healthy human donors, and peripheral blood mononuclear cells were isolated from leukapheresis samples by Ficoll density gradient centrifugation.

This sequence originates from a human donor in good health. Some clones in this sample may be carry-over from other donors' samples. The source material was healthy donor T cells cultured with leukemia cells. The chain is assembled from TRBV19 and TRBJ2-7, with TRBD1 matching 7 junction bases. The CDR3 sequence is CASSFSHRGEQYF. The DNA sequence is as follows: TGTGCCAGTAGTTTTTCTCACAGGGGCGAGCAGTACTTC.